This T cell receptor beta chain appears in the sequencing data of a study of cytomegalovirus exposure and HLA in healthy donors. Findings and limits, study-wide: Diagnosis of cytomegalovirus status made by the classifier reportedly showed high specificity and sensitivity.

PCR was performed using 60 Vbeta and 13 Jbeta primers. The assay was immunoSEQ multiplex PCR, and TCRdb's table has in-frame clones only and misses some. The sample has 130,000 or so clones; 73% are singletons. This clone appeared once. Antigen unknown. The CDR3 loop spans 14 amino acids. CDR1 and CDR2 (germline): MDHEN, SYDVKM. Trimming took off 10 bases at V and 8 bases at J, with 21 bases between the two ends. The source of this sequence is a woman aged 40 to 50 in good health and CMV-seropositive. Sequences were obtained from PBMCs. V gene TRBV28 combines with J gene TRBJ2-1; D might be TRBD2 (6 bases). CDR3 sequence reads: CATSRVSGGDEQFF. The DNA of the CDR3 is TGTGCCACCTCCAGGGTGTCTGGAGGGGATGAGCAGTTCTTC. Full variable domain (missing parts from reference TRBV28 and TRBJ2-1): DVKVTQSSRYLVKRTGEKVFLECVQDMDHENMFWYRQDPGLGLRLIYFSYDVKMKEKGDIPEGYSVSREKKERFSLILESASTNQTSMYLCATSRVSGGDEQFFGPGTRLTVL.